In its sample, the clone carrying this TCR beta chain was seen a few times. The entry originates in a study of T-cell reconstitution after alpha-beta-depleted transplantation in children. CDR1 is MNHEY and CDR2 is SMNVEV in the germline V gene (reference sequence). Trimming shortened V by 6 bases and J by 6 bases, and 22 bases separated the two germline ends. The CDR3 is 16 amino acids. Unique molecular identifiers were used in preparing the TCRbeta library. TCRdb used MiXCR to reprocess the PCR reads, holding one entry per CDR3 protein. The sample carries 450,000 to 500,000 distinct CDR3 sequences, 12% recorded once.

The V gene is TRBV27, the J gene TRBJ2-3; D call uncertain. This specimen was PBMCs from the stem cell graft donor, taken from the stem cell graft. The source is a human donor who donated a stem cell graft to a child with combined immunodeficiency. CDR3 in DNA: TGTGCCAGCAGAACCAAGTTCCGATGGCGAGCGGATACGCAGTATTTT. It yields the protein CASRTKFRWRADTQYF.